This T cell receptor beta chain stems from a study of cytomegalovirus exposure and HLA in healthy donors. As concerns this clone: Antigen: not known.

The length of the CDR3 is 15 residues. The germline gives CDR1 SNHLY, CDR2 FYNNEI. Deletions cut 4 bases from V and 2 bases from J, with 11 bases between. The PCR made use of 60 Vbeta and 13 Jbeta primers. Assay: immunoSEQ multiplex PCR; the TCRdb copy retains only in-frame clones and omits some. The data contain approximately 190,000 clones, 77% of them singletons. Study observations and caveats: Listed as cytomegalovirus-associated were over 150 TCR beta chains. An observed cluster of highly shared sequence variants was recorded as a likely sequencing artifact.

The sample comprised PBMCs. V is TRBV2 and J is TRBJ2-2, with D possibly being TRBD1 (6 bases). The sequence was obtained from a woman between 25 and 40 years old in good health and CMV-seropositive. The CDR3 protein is CASSGQGTNTGELFF. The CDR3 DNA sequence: TGTGCCAGCAGTGGGCAGGGGACAAACACCGGGGAGCTGTTTTTT. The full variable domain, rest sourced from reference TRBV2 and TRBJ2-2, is EPEVTQTPSHQVTQMGQEVILRCVPISNHLYFYWYRQILGQKVEFLVSFYNNEISEKSEIFDDQFSVERPDGSNFTLKIRSTKLEDSAMYFCASSGQGTNTGELFFGEGSRLTVL.